This T cell receptor beta chain was sequenced during a study of tumor-infiltrating lymphocytes in primary liver carcinoma. Findings of the study overall: Tumor samples exhibited a significantly greater top-250-clone fraction than blood samples (p = 0.039).

A primer in the constant region served to generate TCR beta cDNA from 500 to 600 ng of total RNA. ARM-PCR, slightly modified, supplied the TCR beta libraries through three nested multiplex PCR rounds. Each of the first two PCR rounds ran approximately 11 cycles with TRBV1-TRBV30 forward and C-beta reverse primers. TCRdb passed the multiplex PCR reads through MiXCR, listing each CDR3 protein once. The sample has fewer than 90,000 distinct CDR3 sequences, 72% seen once. Many counts were recorded for this clonotype. No antigen is known for it. The CDR3 sequence is 14 residues long. V lost 4 bases to trimming and J lost 5 bases; unmatched junction nucleotides: 7. Germline values: CDR1 MGHRA, CDR2 YSYEKL. Both RNA and DNA were isolated together from roughly 20-30 mg of bulk tissue that had not been sorted.

The TCR was taken from a middle-aged man with primary liver carcinoma and hepatitis B virus infection. The specimen sequenced was liver tumor tissue from sampling region 1. The subset was: tumor region T1, superior pole. This sequence joins TRBV4-1 and TRBJ2-7, with 8 bases identical to TRBD1. In DNA form, the CDR3 reads TGCGCCAGCAGCCTCTACGGACAGGGCCACGAGCAGTACTTC. This encodes CASSLYGQGHEQYF.